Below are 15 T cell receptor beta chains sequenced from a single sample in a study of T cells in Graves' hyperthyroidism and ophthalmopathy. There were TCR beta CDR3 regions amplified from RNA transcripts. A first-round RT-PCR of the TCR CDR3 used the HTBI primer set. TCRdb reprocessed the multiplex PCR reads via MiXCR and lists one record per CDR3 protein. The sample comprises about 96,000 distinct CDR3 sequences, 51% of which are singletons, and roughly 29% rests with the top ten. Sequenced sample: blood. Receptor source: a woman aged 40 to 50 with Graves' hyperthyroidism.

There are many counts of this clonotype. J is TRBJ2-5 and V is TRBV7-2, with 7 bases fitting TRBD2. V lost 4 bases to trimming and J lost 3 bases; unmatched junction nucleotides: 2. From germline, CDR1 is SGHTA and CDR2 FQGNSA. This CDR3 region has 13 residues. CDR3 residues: CASSWGGKETQYF. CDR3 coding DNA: TGTGCCAGCAGCTGGGGGGGAAAAGAGACCCAGTACTTC.

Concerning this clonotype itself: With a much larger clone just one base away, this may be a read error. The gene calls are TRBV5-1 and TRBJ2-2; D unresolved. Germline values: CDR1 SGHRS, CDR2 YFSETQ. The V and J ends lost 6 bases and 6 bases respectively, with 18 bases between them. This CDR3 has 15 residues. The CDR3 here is CASNYMTLNAGELFF. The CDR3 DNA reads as TGCGCCAGCAACTATATGACACTTAACGCCGGGGAGCTGTTTTTT.

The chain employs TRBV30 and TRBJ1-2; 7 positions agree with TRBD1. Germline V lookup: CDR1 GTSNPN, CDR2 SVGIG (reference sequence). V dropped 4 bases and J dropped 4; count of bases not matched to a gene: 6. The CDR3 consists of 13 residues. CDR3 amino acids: CAWKEGAPYGYTF. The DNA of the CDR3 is TGTGCCTGGAAGGAGGGGGCTCCCTATGGCTACACCTTC.

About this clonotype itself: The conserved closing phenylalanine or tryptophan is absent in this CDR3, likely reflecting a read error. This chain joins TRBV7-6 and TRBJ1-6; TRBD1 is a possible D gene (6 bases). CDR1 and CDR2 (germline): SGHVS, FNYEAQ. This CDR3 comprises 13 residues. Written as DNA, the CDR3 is TGTGCTAGCAGCTTACAGGGCGATTCACCCCTCCACTCT. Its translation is CASSLQGDSPLHS.

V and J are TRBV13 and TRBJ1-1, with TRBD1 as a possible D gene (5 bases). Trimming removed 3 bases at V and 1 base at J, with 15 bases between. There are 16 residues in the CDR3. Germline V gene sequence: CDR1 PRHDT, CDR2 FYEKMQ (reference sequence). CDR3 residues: CASSLDEGRENTEAFF. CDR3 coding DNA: TGTGCCAGCAGCTTGGACGAGGGACGGGAGAACACTGAAGCTTTCTTT.

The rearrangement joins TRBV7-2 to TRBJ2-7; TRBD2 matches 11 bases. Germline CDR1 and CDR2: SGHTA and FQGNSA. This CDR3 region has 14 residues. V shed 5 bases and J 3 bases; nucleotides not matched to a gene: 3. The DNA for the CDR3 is TGTGCCAGCAGCACTAGCGGGAGAGACTACGAGCAGTACTTC. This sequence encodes CASSTSGRDYEQYF. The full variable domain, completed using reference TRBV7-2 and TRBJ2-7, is GAGVSQSPSNKVTEKGKDVELRCDPISGHTALYWYRQSLGQGLEFLIYFQGNSAPDKSGLPSDRFSAERTGGSVSTLTIQRTQQEDSAVYLCASSTSGRDYEQYFGPGTRLTVT.

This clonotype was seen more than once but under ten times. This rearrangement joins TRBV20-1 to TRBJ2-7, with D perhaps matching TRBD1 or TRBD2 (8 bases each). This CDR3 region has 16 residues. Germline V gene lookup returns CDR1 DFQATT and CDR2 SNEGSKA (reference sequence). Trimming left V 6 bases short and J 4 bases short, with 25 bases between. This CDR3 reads CSAIVQGGGRPYEQYF. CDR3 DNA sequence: TGCAGTGCCATCGTACAGGGGGGCGGGAGGCCTTACGAGCAGTACTTC.

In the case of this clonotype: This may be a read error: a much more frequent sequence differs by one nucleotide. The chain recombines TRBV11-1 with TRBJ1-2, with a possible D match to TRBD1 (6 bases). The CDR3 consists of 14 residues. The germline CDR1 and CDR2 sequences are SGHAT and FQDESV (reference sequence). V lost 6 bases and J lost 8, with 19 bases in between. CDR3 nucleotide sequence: TGTGCCAGCAGTTACCCGGACAGACAGAAGGGCTACACCTTC. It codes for CASSYPDRQKGYTF.

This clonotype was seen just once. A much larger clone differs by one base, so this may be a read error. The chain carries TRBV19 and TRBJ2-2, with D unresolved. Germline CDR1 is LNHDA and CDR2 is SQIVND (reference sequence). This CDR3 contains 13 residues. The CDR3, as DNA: TGTGCCTGTAGTCTCCCTGAGACCGGGGAGCTGTTTTTT. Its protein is CACSLPETGELFF.

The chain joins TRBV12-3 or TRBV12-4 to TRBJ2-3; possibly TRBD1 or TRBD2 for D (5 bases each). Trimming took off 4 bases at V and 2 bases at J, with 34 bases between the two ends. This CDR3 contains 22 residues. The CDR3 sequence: CASSYSTRRVRSGRFLTDTQYF. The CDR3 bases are TGTGCCAGCAGTTACTCGACGCGCAGGGTGAGAAGCGGAAGATTCCTCACAGATACGCAGTATTTT.

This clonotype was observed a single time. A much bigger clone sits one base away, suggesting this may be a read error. Here the CDR3 reads CASSLSIATLSEQYF. CDR3 in DNA: TGCGCCAGCAGCTTGAGTATAGCCACCCTCTCCGAGCAGTACTTC. V gene TRBV5-1 combines with J gene TRBJ2-7, with no clear D. Trimming stripped 1 base from V and 6 bases from J, with 17 bases between. The CDR3 spans 15 residues. The germline V gene has CDR1 SGHRS and CDR2 YFSETQ.

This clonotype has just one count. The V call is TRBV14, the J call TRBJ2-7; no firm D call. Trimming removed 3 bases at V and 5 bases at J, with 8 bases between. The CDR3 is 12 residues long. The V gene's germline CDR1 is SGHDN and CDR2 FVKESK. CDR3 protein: CASSHRAHEQYF. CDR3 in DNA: TGTGCCAGCAGCCATCGGGCCCACGAGCAGTACTTC.

As DNA, the CDR3 is TGTGCCAGCAGTGACGGGTTGGAACCCTATGGCTACACCTTC. It codes for CASSDGLEPYGYTF. V usage is TRBV6-4 and J usage is TRBJ1-2; D unclear. Trimming cost V 2 bases and J 4 bases, with 11 bases left between them. Germline V lookup: CDR1 MRHNA, CDR2 SNTAGT. This CDR3 is 14 amino acids long.

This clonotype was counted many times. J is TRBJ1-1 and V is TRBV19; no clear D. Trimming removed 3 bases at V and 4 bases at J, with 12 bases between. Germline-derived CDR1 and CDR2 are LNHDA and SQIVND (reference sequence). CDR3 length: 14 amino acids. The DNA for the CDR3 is TGTGCCAGTAGTATTCAGTCCTGGGGCACTGAAGCTTTCTTT. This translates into CASSIQSWGTEAFF.

The CDR3 protein is CASSESGGGGETQYF. The CDR3 DNA is TGTGCCAGCAGTGAATCAGGGGGAGGGGGGGAGACCCAGTACTTC. V is TRBV25-1 and J is TRBJ2-5; D could derive from TRBD1 or TRBD2 (7 bases each). The CDR3 extends over 15 amino acids. The V gene lost 1 base and the J gene lost 5 bases, with 14 bases spanning the gap. Germline V gene sequence: CDR1 MGHDK, CDR2 SYGVNS.